The next 26 T cell receptor beta chains were all read from a single sample in a study of blood T cell repertoires in COVID-19. Clones were read by immunoSEQ multiplex PCR, and TCRdb kept only the in-frame ones, dropping some. Here the sample spans about 260,000 clones, less than 90% being singletons. Material for sequencing was peripheral blood. The receptors come from a woman between 35 and 50 years old who had recovered from COVID-19.

The CDR3 loop is CASSKPGLGEKLFF. The CDR3 nucleotides read TGTGCCAGTAGCAAACCGGGACTGGGAGAAAAACTGTTTTTT. V gene TRBV19 combines with J gene TRBJ1-4; TRBD1 is a possible D gene (5 bases). The V end was cut by 6 bases, the J end by 8 bases, with 16 bases between. The CDR3 runs to 14 residues. Germline-derived CDR1 and CDR2 are LNHDA and SQIVND (reference sequence).

J is TRBJ2-7 and V is TRBV18, with D possibly matching TRBD2 (7 bases). Germline V lookup: CDR1 KGHSH, CDR2 LQKENI. Trimming took 3 bases from V and 2 from J, leaving 20 bases between them. There are 17 residues in the CDR3. The CDR3 DNA reads TGTGCCAGCTCACCGGGCTACACAAGGGGGGGAACCTACGAGCAGTACTTC. This encodes CASSPGYTRGGTYEQYF.

The genes are TRBV7-9 and TRBJ2-3; 8 nucleotides match TRBD2. The CDR3 spans 15 residues. The V segment lost 2 bases and the J segment 6 bases; nucleotides outside the gene matches: 7. In germline, CDR1 is SEHNR, CDR2 FQNEAQ (reference sequence). The CDR3 loop is CASSLTGGPADTQYF. The CDR3 nucleotides are TGTGCCAGCAGCTTAACGGGGGGGCCTGCGGATACGCAGTATTTT.

This chain joins TRBV21-1 and TRBJ1-6; the DNA was not used to check the table's D call, TRBD1. TRBV21-1 is a documented pseudogene. CDR3 size: 15 residues. The CDR3 DNA follows: TGTGCCAGCAGCGACCGGGACACCGGATCCCCACCCCTCCACTTT. Translating gives CASSDRDTGSPPLHF.

The chain links TRBV25-1 to TRBJ1-4, with D possibly being TRBD1 (5 bases). CDR3 size: 15 residues. The germline V gene encodes CDR1 MGHDK and CDR2 SYGVNS. With 4 bases removed from V and 0 bases from J, the gap between germline ends came to 9 bases. The CDR3, as DNA: TGTGCCAGCAGTGTATCGACAGCAACTAATGAAAAACTGTTTTTT. This gives the protein CASSVSTATNEKLFF.

V and J are TRBV2 and TRBJ2-7, with 8 bases that match TRBD1. The CDR3 has 13 amino acids. With 7 bases clipped from V and 5 bases from J, the junction kept 7 bases outside the gene matches. The germline gives CDR1 SNHLY, CDR2 FYNNEI. The CDR3 nucleotides are TGTGCCAGCACGGGCGACAGGGGAAACGAGCAGTACTTC. Translated, it gives CASTGDRGNEQYF. Drawing the rest from reference TRBV2 and TRBJ2-7, the complete variable domain is EPEVTQTPSHQVTQMGQEVILRCVPISNHLYFYWYRQILGQKVEFLVSFYNNEISEKSEIFDDQFSVERPDGSNFTLKIRSTKLEDSAMYFCASTGDRGNEQYFGPGTRLTVT.

CDR3 residues: CASSQTGAHHYEQYF. The CDR3, as DNA: TGCGCCAGCAGCCAGACAGGGGCCCACCACTACGAGCAGTACTTC. The chain has TRBV5-1 and TRBJ2-7; TRBD1 matches 8 bases. Losses at the gene ends were 4 bases for V and 3 bases for J; bases not matched to a gene: 9. From germline, CDR1 is SGHRS and CDR2 YFSETQ. The CDR3 extends over 15 amino acids.

This rearrangement joins TRBV4-2 to TRBJ1-3; 8 nucleotides line up with TRBD1. CDR1 is LGHNA, CDR2 YNFKEQ, per germline. Unmatched junction bases numbered 6, after V lost 3 bases and J lost 2 bases. The CDR3 loop spans 16 amino acids. Here the CDR3 reads CASSQGSTGAGNTIYF. For the CDR3, the DNA is TGTGCCAGCAGCCAGGGATCGACAGGGGCTGGAAACACCATATATTTT.

The chain couples TRBV28 to TRBJ1-1; 8 bases agree with TRBD1. The ends lost 4 bases at V and 4 bases at J; junction bases unmatched: 14. The CDR3 covers 17 residues. Germline V lookup: CDR1 MDHEN, CDR2 SYDVKM. The CDR3 is CASSSRQGRLWSTEAFF. DNA of the CDR3: TGTGCCAGCAGTTCTCGACAGGGGAGGTTATGGTCCACTGAAGCTTTCTTT.

This rearrangement joins TRBV30 to TRBJ2-2; D uncertain. V was cut by 2 bases and J by 9 bases, with 7 bases left in between. Per the germline V gene, CDR1 is GTSNPN and CDR2 is SVGIG (reference sequence). The CDR3 is made up of 11 amino acids. The CDR3 here is CAWSPRRELFF. CDR3 bases: TGTGCCTGGAGTCCCCGTCGGGAGCTGTTTTTT. Together with reference TRBV30 and TRBJ2-2, the CDR3 gives the full variable domain: SQTIHQWPATLVQPVGSPLSLECTVEGTSNPNLYWYRQAAGRGLQLLFYSVGIGQISSEVPQNLSASRPQDRQFILSSKKLLLSDSGFYLCAWSPRRELFFGEGSRLTVL.

The J gene is TRBJ2-1, the V gene TRBV6-1; a weak D match, TRBD2 (5 bases). Trimming cost V 0 bases and J 2 bases, with 11 bases left between them. Germline assignment: CDR1 MNHNS and CDR2 SASEGT. There are 16 residues in the CDR3. DNA for the CDR3: TGTGCCAGCAGTGAAGCTCGGGGATCCCCCTACAATGAGCAGTTCTTC. Its translation is CASSEARGSPYNEQFF.

This rearrangement joins TRBV11-2 to TRBJ2-5, with D perhaps matching TRBD2 (5 bases). The length of the CDR3 is 17 residues. CDR1 and CDR2 (germline): SGHAT, FQNNGV. Trimming cost V 5 bases and J 2 bases, with 21 bases left between them. DNA for the CDR3: TGTGCCAGCAGCCCCCTGGTCACTAGGACGGCGCAAGAGACCCAGTACTTC. Protein: CASSPLVTRTAQETQYF.

This chain uses TRBV27 with TRBJ1-1; a weak D match, TRBD1 (6 bases). This CDR3 region has 16 residues. In germline, CDR1 is MNHEY, CDR2 SMNVEV (reference sequence). Trimming took off 3 bases at V and 0 bases at J, with 14 bases between the two ends. The CDR3: CASSFGTGLLNTEAFF. CDR3 DNA: TGTGCCAGCAGTTTTGGCACAGGGTTATTGAACACTGAAGCTTTCTTT.

J is TRBJ1-5 and V is TRBV7-6; 8 positions agree with TRBD1. The junction had 3 bases not matched to a gene; V was cut back by 1 base and J by 4 bases. CDR1 is SGHVS and CDR2 is FNYEAQ in the germline V gene. This CDR3 is 15 amino acids long. In DNA, the CDR3 is TGTGCCAGCAGCTTAGGGACAGGGAATAATCAGCCCCAGCATTTT. It encodes CASSLGTGNNQPQHF.

V and J are TRBV7-6 and TRBJ1-1; D is perhaps TRBD1 (5 bases). Per germline, CDR1 SGHVS and CDR2 FNYEAQ. The CDR3 length is 12 residues. CDR3 region: CATSGGNTEAFF. The CDR3, as DNA: TGTGCTACCTCGGGGGGAAACACTGAAGCTTTCTTT.

The chain is built from TRBV27 and TRBJ1-1; D not certain. This CDR3 spans 14 amino acids. Germline V gene sequence: CDR1 MNHEY, CDR2 SMNVEV (reference sequence). Trimming removed 0 bases at V and 5 bases at J, with 10 bases between. The CDR3 loop is CASSLSQAWTEAFF. DNA of the CDR3: TGTGCCAGCAGTTTATCGCAGGCTTGGACTGAAGCTTTCTTT.

The chain couples TRBV28 to TRBJ1-2, with TRBD1 as a possible D gene (5 bases). The germline V gene has CDR1 MDHEN and CDR2 SYDVKM. The CDR3 has 15 residues. Trimming cost V 1 base and J 4 bases, with 13 bases left between them. DNA for the CDR3: TGTGCCAGCAGTTTATTGGTAGCCGGGGGCTATGGCTACACCTTC. Its protein is CASSLLVAGGYGYTF.

V gene TRBV20-1 combines with J gene TRBJ1-2; no clear D gene. This CDR3 is 11 amino acids long. The germline CDR1 and CDR2 sequences are DFQATT and SNEGSKA (reference sequence). V lost 1 base and J lost 6, with 6 bases in between. In nucleotides, the CDR3 is TGCAGTGCTAGAGCCGGGAATGGCTACACCTTC. Protein sequence: CSARAGNGYTF.

This clone was seen a few times. This chain connects TRBV6-1 to TRBJ1-3, with 8 bases identical to TRBD1. V lost 4 bases and J lost 0; bases outside the gene matches: 8. The CDR3 runs 17 residues. Looked up from germline, CDR1 is MNHNS and CDR2 is SASEGT. The CDR3 nucleotides read TGTGCCAGCAGTGTTATGGACAGGGCCGTCTCTGGAAACACCATATATTTT. Its protein is CASSVMDRAVSGNTIYF.

The chain employs TRBV9 and TRBJ2-1; 8 bases line up with TRBD1. Germline CDR1 SGDLS, CDR2 YYNGEE. V was clipped by 0 bases and J by 3 bases; unmatched bases: 2. The CDR3 extends over 15 amino acids. CDR3 region: CASSVGDRYYNEQFF. The CDR3 DNA is TGTGCCAGCAGCGTAGGGGACAGGTACTACAATGAGCAGTTCTTC.

The chain is built from TRBV10-3 and TRBJ1-6, with D perhaps TRBD1 (6 bases). This CDR3 comprises 15 residues. Deletions cut 3 bases from V and 7 bases from J, with 13 bases between. The germline V gene has CDR1 ENHRY and CDR2 SYGVKD. The CDR3 here is CAISDLGQPNSPLHF. CDR3 bases: TGTGCCATCAGTGACCTCGGACAGCCCAATTCACCCCTCCACTTT.

This clone was seen a handful of times. The CDR3 sequence is CASSPRQGMRAKNIQYF. In DNA form, the CDR3 reads TGTGCCAGCAGCCCTAGACAGGGTATGAGAGCCAAAAACATTCAGTACTTC. The chain combines TRBV21-1 with TRBJ2-4; the D call in the table, TRBD1, was not verified against the DNA. TRBV21-1 is listed as a pseudogene. The CDR3 runs to 17 residues.

This clone turned up a few times. The chain uses TRBV24-1 and TRBJ1-5, with 10 bases matching TRBD1. In germline, CDR1 is KGHDR, CDR2 SFDVKD. V lost 3 bases, J lost 12 bases, and 7 bases stayed unmatched. The CDR3 extends over 14 amino acids. The CDR3 region has the DNA TGTGCCACCAGTGATGGACAGGGGGTTTTTCACCAGCATTTT. Translated: CATSDGQGVFHQHF.

V usage is TRBV2 and J usage is TRBJ2-7, with D possibly being TRBD1 (6 bases). Germline CDR1 SNHLY, CDR2 FYNNEI. V gave up 6 bases and J gave up 4 bases, with 10 bases separating them. CDR3 size: 12 residues. For the CDR3, the DNA is TGTGCCAGCAGAGGGGACACATACGAGCAGTACTTC. Translated: CASRGDTYEQYF. Full variable domain (rest looked up from reference TRBV2 and TRBJ2-7): EPEVTQTPSHQVTQMGQEVILRCVPISNHLYFYWYRQILGQKVEFLVSFYNNEISEKSEIFDDQFSVERPDGSNFTLKIRSTKLEDSAMYFCASRGDTYEQYFGPGTRLTVT.

This clone came up once. J is TRBJ2-5 and V is TRBV10-3, with TRBD1 as a possible D gene (6 bases). V was pared by 3 bases and J by 2 bases, with 16 bases between. Per germline, CDR1 ENHRY and CDR2 SYGVKD. The CDR3 extends over 16 amino acids. The CDR3 coding sequence is TGTGCCATCAGTGAACAGGGCTCTGGCCTACAAGAGACCCAGTACTTC. The encoded protein is CAISEQGSGLQETQYF.

This rearrangement joins TRBV6-5 to TRBJ2-1; 11 nucleotides agree with TRBD1. This CDR3 comprises 13 residues. The V gene end was trimmed by 8 bases and the J gene end by 10 bases; junction bases not matched to a gene: 7. CDR1 is MNHEY, CDR2 SVGAGI, per germline. CDR3 coding DNA: TGTGCCAGCCGACGGACAGGGGGCGTAGAGCAGTTCTTC. This sequence encodes CASRRTGGVEQFF.